The clone carrying this T cell receptor beta chain was observed at least ten times. The target antigen is unknown. This entry comes from a study of T-cell reconstitution after alpha-beta-depleted transplantation in children. CDR3 length: 11 residues. The germline gives CDR1 MNHEY, CDR2 SMNVEV (reference sequence). With 4 bases clipped from V and 14 bases from J, the junction kept 5 bases outside the gene matches. Unique molecular identifiers were incorporated during preparation of the TCRbeta library. TCRdb called the PCR reads again in MiXCR, with one record for every CDR3 protein. The sample holds 40,000 to 55,000 distinct CDR3 sequences, around 8.8% seen once. Whole-study findings and limits: Some patients' high day-60 TCRbeta diversity was attributed to recipient cells surviving conditioning.

This TCR came from a male patient under 10 years old who had a stem cell transplant for chronic granulomatous disease, so the T cells may come from the graft donor. The sample consisted of PBMCs, mostly from graft donor cells, taken 60 days after TCRalphabeta/CD19-depleted stem cell transplant. The chain recombines TRBV27 with TRBJ2-1; 7 nucleotides align to TRBD1. CDR3 loop: CASSSGQLKFF. CDR3 nucleotide sequence: TGTGCCAGCAGTTCGGGACAGCTAAAGTTCTTC.